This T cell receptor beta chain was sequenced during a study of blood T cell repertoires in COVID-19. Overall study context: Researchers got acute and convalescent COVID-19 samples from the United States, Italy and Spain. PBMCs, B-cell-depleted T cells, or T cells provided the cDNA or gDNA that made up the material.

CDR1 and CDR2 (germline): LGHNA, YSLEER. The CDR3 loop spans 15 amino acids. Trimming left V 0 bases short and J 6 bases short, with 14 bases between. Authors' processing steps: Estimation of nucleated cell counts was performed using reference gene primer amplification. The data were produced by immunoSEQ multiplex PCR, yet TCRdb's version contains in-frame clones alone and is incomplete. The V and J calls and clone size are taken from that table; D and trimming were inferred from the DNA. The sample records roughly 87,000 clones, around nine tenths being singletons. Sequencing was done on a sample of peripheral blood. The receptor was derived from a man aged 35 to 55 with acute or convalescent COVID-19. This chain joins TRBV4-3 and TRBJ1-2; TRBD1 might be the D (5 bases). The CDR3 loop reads CASSQETAGQHGYTF. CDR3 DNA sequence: TGCGCCAGCAGCCAAGAAACGGCAGGGCAACATGGCTACACCTTC.